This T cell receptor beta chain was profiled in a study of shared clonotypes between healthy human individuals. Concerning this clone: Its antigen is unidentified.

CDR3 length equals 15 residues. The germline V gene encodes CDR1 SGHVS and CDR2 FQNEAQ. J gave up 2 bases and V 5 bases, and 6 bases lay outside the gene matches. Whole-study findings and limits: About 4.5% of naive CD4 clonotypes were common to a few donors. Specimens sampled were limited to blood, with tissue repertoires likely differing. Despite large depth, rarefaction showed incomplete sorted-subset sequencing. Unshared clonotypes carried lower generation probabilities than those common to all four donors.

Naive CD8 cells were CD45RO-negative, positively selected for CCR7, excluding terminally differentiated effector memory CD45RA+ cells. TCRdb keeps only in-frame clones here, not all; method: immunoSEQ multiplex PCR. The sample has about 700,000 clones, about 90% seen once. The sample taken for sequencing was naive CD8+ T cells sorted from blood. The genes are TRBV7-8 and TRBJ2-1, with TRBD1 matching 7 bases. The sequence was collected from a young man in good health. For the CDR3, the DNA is TGTGCCAGCAGCGAACGACAGGGTGCCTACAATGAGCAGTTCTTC. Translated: CASSERQGAYNEQFF.